Listed below are T cell receptor beta chains from one sample, sequenced in a study of control samples from healthy donors and cancer patients. Only in-frame clones appear in the TCRdb table, and some are missing; sequencing was by immunoSEQ multiplex PCR. The top ten clones hold around 6.2% of a sample with 90,000 to 120,000 clones, 70% to 85% of them seen once. Sequencing was done on a sample of blood. Receptor source: a man between 18 and 29 years old in good health. Both conserved end residues are part of each CDR3. D genes are given only for firm matches. Size tells how often a clone was seen (once, few, many) or the class of an expanded clone, and some rows leave it out.

clone size,CDR3 length,D gene,V gene,J gene,CDR3 DNA,CDR3 protein
NA,14,NA,TRBV2,TRBJ1-2,TGTGCCAGCAGTGAATCTAGGACGGCCCATGGCTACACCTTC,CASSESRTAHGYTF
NA,13,NA,TRBV19,TRBJ1-1,TGTGCCACAAGGCAGTTTTTGGGCACTGAAGCTTTCTTT,CATRQFLGTEAFF
NA,14,NA,TRBV6-6,TRBJ1-1,TGTGCCAGCAGTTACCAGCGGGAGAACACTGAAGCTTTCTTT,CASSYQRENTEAFF
many,16,TRBD1,TRBV6-1,TRBJ1-4,TGTGCCAGCAGTGCGGGACAGGGGGCCTCTAATGAAAAACTGTTTTTT,CASSAGQGASNEKLFF
once,20,TRBD1,TRBV19,TRBJ1-1,TGTGCCAGTAGCCTTAGGGGACAGGGGAATAAAGCGGGGCCCAGCACTGAAGCTTTCTTT,CASSLRGQGNKAGPSTEAFF
NA,15,NA,TRBV9,TRBJ1-2,TGTGCCAGCAGCGTAGGTTCTTATACAGGGTCCGGCTACACCTTC,CASSVGSYTGSGYTF
once,13,NA,TRBV27,TRBJ2-3,TGTGCCAGCCAGACTCGGGGCACAGATACGCAGTATTTT,CASQTRGTDTQYF
NA,17,TRBD1,TRBV9,TRBJ2-6,TGTGCCAGCAGCGTAGCTCCGACAGGGCGCGGGGCCAACGTCCTGACTTTC,CASSVAPTGRGANVLTF
NA,16,NA,TRBV6-1,TRBJ1-5,TGTGCCAGCAGTGCCGTGGGAGGGGGTAGCAATCAGCCCCAGCATTTT,CASSAVGGGSNQPQHF
NA,14,TRBD2,TRBV18,TRBJ2-1,TGTGCGAGCTGTATTAGCGGGGCCCTCAATGAGCAGTTCTTC,CASCISGALNEQFF
once,13,TRBD1,TRBV11-3,TRBJ2-1,TGTGCCAGCGGACAGGGCTCCTACAATGAGCAGTTCTTC,CASGQGSYNEQFF
once,12,NA,TRBV6-6,TRBJ2-2,TGTGCCAGCAGTTACGAGGCCGAAGAGCTGTTTTTT,CASSYEAEELFF
once,14,NA,TRBV3-1/TRBV3-2,TRBJ1-2,TGTGCCAGCAGCCAAGGAGCAGGGGTCTTTGGCTACACCTTC,CASSQGAGVFGYTF
NA,15,NA,TRBV6-5,TRBJ2-3,TGTGCCAGCAGCTTGACCTGGGGGGAATTGGATACGCAGTATTTT,CASSLTWGELDTQYF
NA,12,NA,TRBV5-6,TRBJ2-5,TGTGCCAGCAGCGCTCCGCAAGAGACCCAGTACTTC,CASSAPQETQYF
NA,21,NA,TRBV18,TRBJ1-3,TGTGCCAGCTCACCTTTCCGGCAGGGTGATATAAAAAGAAGCTCTGGAAACACCATATATTTT,CASSPFRQGDIKRSSGNTIYF
NA,13,NA,TRBV12-3/TRBV12-4,TRBJ1-6,TGTGCCAGCAGTTTCCTCAAGCCTTCACCCCTCCACTTT,CASSFLKPSPLHF
NA,17,TRBD1,TRBV7-9,TRBJ1-2,TGTGCCAGCAGCTTAACGAGTACAGGGGGCGGACACTATGGCTACACCTTC,CASSLTSTGGGHYGYTF
NA,14,NA,TRBV19,TRBJ1-6,TGTGCCAGTAGTATAGAGGCGGAGCATTCACCCCTCCACTTT,CASSIEAEHSPLHF
NA,13,NA,TRBV6-2/TRBV6-3,TRBJ2-1,TGTGCCAGCAGCCATAGAGGATACAATGAGCAGTTCTTC,CASSHRGYNEQFF
NA,13,NA,TRBV7-9,TRBJ2-1,TGTGCCAGCAGCTCGTTCGGGGTCCATGAGCAGTTCTTC,CASSSFGVHEQFF
NA,17,TRBD2,TRBV6-2/TRBV6-3,TRBJ2-1,TGTGCCAGCAGCCCTACAGCGGGGGGGCCCTCCTACAATGAGCAGTTCTTC,CASSPTAGGPSYNEQFF
NA,16,NA,TRBV3-1/TRBV3-2,TRBJ2-1,TGTGCCAGCAGCCAAGAGAGGGAAACACCCTACAATGAGCAGTTCTTC,CASSQERETPYNEQFF
NA,14,TRBD1,TRBV19,TRBJ2-7,TGTGCCAGTAGTTTCCGACAGGGTACCTACGAGCAGTACTTC,CASSFRQGTYEQYF
NA,16,TRBD2,TRBV30,TRBJ2-2,TGTGCCTGGAGGGGGAGGGGCAACGCGAACACCGGGGAGCTGTTTTTT,CAWRGRGNANTGELFF
NA,13,NA,TRBV18,TRBJ2-5,TGTGCCAGCTCCCAGGTACTTCAAGAGACCCAGTACTTC,CASSQVLQETQYF
NA,15,TRBD1,TRBV6-5,TRBJ1-2,TGTGCCAGCAGTAGACCGGGACAGGGCGGAGGTGGCTACACCTTC,CASSRPGQGGGGYTF
NA,13,NA,TRBV25-1,TRBJ2-5,TGTGCCAGCAGTGCCCTGAATAGCGAGACCCAGTACTTC,CASSALNSETQYF